The 16 T cell receptor beta chains below were found in one sample sequenced in a study of control samples from healthy donors and cancer patients. The repertoire was sequenced with immunoSEQ multiplex PCR; TCRdb's copy has only in-frame clones and lacks some. In the table there are roughly 120,000 clones, around 93% of which are singletons. The source material was PBMCs. Source of these receptors: a man in his fifties or sixties with head and neck cancer.

The rearrangement uses TRBV6-5 and TRBJ1-2; D not resolved. CDR1 MNHEY and CDR2 SVGAGI come from the germline V gene. V lost 5 bases to trimming and J lost 7 bases, with 20 bases between them. This CDR3 contains 15 residues. CDR3 in amino acids: CASSPFFTGDGGYTF. The DNA for the CDR3 is TGTGCCAGCAGTCCCTTTTTCACCGGGGATGGTGGCTACACCTTC.

The chain is built from TRBV18 and TRBJ2-5; weak D call: TRBD1 (5 bases). The CDR3 runs 13 residues. V lost 6 bases and J 5 bases, leaving 13 bases between the germline ends. Germline assignment: CDR1 KGHSH and CDR2 LQKENI. The CDR3 spells CASSPGIGETQYF. CDR3 DNA: TGTGCCAGCTCCCCAGGGATCGGGGAGACCCAGTACTTC.

The chain has TRBV7-9 and TRBJ1-3; no clear D gene. This CDR3 contains 16 residues. From germline, CDR1 is SEHNR and CDR2 FQNEAQ (reference sequence). V was pared by 1 base and J by 0 bases, with 10 bases between. Here the CDR3 reads CASSLGTLSSGNTIYF. The CDR3 DNA reads as TGTGCCAGCAGCTTAGGGACTCTTAGCTCTGGAAACACCATATATTTT.

V is TRBV27 and J is TRBJ2-7; perhaps D is TRBD1 or TRBD2 (6 bases each). CDR3 size: 13 residues. CDR1 MNHEY and CDR2 SMNVEV come from the germline V gene (reference sequence). The V end lost 7 bases, the J end lost 4 bases, and 14 bases lay between the germline ends. In DNA form, the CDR3 reads TGTGCCAGCACCCGGCAGGGGACTTACGAGCAGTACTTC. It specifies CASTRQGTYEQYF.

V and J are TRBV7-6 and TRBJ2-7; TRBD2 aligns across 7 bases. CDR1 is SGHVS, CDR2 FNYEAQ, per germline. The trim removed 6 bases at V and 0 bases at J, leaving 5 bases unmatched. CDR3 length: 14 amino acids. CDR3 protein: CASSSGRTSYEQYF. CDR3 sequence (DNA): TGTGCCAGCAGTAGCGGGCGTACCTCCTACGAGCAGTACTTC.

The rearrangement uses TRBV15 and TRBJ2-2, with a possible D match to TRBD1 (6 bases). Germline CDR1 reads LNHNV; CDR2 reads YYDKDF (reference sequence). The CDR3 extends over 16 amino acids. Trimming removed 1 base at V and 1 base at J, with 10 bases between. CDR3 sequence (DNA): TGTGCCACCAGCAGAGGGGGGCTTCTGAACACCGGGGAGCTGTTTTTT. It encodes CATSRGGLLNTGELFF.

J is TRBJ1-6 and V is TRBV28; perhaps TRBD1 as D (5 bases). V gave up 3 bases and J gave up 10 bases, with 7 bases separating them. CDR1 and CDR2 (germline): MDHEN, SYDVKM. This CDR3 region has 12 residues. The CDR3 bases are TGTGCCAGCAGTTTTGGGGGGTCACCCCTCCACTTT. This gives the protein CASSFGGSPLHF.

The J gene is TRBJ2-7, the V gene TRBV3-1 (or the pseudogene TRBV3-2), with unresolved D. Per the germline V gene, CDR1 is LGHDT and CDR2 is YNNKEL (reference sequence). V lost 0 bases, J lost 1 base, and 7 bases lay in between. This CDR3 comprises 14 residues. CDR3 residues: CASSQEPSSYEQYF. The CDR3 DNA is TGTGCCAGCAGCCAAGAACCAAGTTCCTACGAGCAGTACTTC.

Concerning this clone: One end of the junction varies from germline; a read error may be responsible. In the same sample, other DNA sequences code for this CDR3. V gene TRBV9 combines with J gene TRBJ2-2, with 9 bases fitting TRBD2. The CDR3 has 18 residues. Germline lookup yields CDR1 SGDLS and CDR2 YYNGEE. The CDR3 region is CASSVRRCGGDNTGELFF. CDR3 coding DNA: TGCGCCAGCAGCGTAAGGAGGTGCGGGGGGGACAACACCGGGGAGCTGTTTTTT.

The chain employs TRBV19 and TRBJ1-1; 10 bases align to TRBD1. Trimming at V came to 8 bases and at J to 9 bases, leaving 3 bases not matched to a gene. The CDR3 is 11 amino acids. In germline, CDR1 is LNHDA, CDR2 SQIVND (reference sequence). CDR3 residues: CASWTGGKAFF. CDR3 nucleotide sequence: TGTGCCAGTTGGACAGGGGGGAAAGCTTTCTTT.

The chain carries TRBV4-3 and TRBJ1-2; D is ambiguous. V dropped 1 base and J dropped 4 bases, with 16 bases sitting between them. This CDR3 has 16 amino acids. Looked up from germline, CDR1 is LGHNA and CDR2 is YSLEER. CDR3 in amino acids: CASSQGVEFTTYGYTF. In nucleotides, the CDR3 is TGCGCCAGCAGCCAAGGGGTCGAATTTACCACCTATGGCTACACCTTC.

V is TRBV4-3 and J is TRBJ2-7; D might be TRBD1 or TRBD2, each matching 7 bases. The CDR3 contains 17 residues. Germline V gives CDR1 LGHNA, CDR2 YSLEER. V shed 0 bases and J shed 6 bases, with 21 bases lying between them. The CDR3 nucleotides read TGCGCCAGCAGCCAAGATGTCTTTGGGAGGGGGCCTGTCGAGCAGTACTTC. Translation: CASSQDVFGRGPVEQYF.

CDR3 residues: CASSLFFIMHGSPYGYTF. DNA for the CDR3: TGTGCCAGCAGCTTGTTTTTCATTATGCATGGCAGTCCCTATGGCTACACCTTC. The gene calls are TRBV5-8 and TRBJ1-2, with D uncertain. The germline gives CDR1 SGHTS, CDR2 YDEGEE. The CDR3 is made up of 18 amino acids. V was pared by 1 base and J by 4 bases, with 23 bases between.

The chain links TRBV29-1 to TRBJ2-1; 7 positions match TRBD1. Trimming at V came to 6 bases and at J to 0 bases, leaving 11 bases not matched to a gene. Looked up from germline, CDR1 is SQVTM and CDR2 is ANQGSEA. The CDR3 is made up of 16 amino acids. The CDR3 DNA is TGCAGCGTCACGACCCACAGGGGCGGCTCCTACAATGAGCAGTTCTTC. Translated, it gives CSVTTHRGGSYNEQFF.

The V call is TRBV4-1, the J call TRBJ1-1; the match to TRBD1 covers 11 bases. Germline-derived CDR1 and CDR2 are MGHRA and YSYEKL. Trimming removed 4 bases from V and 8 bases from J; junction bases left unmatched: 9. The CDR3 runs 15 residues. This CDR3 reads CASSREDRGRGEAFF. The DNA of the CDR3 is TGCGCCAGCAGCCGGGAGGACAGGGGGCGCGGCGAAGCTTTCTTT.

V and J are TRBV19 and TRBJ2-3, with 7 bases fitting TRBD2. Germline V CDR1 and CDR2: LNHDA, SQIVND (reference sequence). CDR3 size: 17 residues. V lost 1 base and J lost 2; bases outside the gene matches: 9. This CDR3 is CASSIAPSSGLTDTQYF. Written as DNA, the CDR3 is TGTGCCAGTAGTATAGCCCCATCTAGCGGTCTCACAGATACGCAGTATTTT.